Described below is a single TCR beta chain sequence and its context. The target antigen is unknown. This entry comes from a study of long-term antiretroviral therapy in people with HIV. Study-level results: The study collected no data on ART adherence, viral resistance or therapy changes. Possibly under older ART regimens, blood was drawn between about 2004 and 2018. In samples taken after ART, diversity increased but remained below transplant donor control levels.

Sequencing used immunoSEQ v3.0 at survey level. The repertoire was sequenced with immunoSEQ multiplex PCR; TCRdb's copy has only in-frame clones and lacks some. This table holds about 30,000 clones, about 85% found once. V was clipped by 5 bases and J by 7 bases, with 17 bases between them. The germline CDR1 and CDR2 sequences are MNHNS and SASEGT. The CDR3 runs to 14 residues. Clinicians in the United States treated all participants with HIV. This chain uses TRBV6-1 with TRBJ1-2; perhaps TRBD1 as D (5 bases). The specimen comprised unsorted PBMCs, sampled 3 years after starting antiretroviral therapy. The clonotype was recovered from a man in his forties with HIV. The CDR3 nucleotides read TGTGCCAGCAGTACGGACGGGGCCGGGGGTGGCTACACCTTC. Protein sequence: CASSTDGAGGGYTF.